Listed here are 5 T cell receptor beta chains from one sample, sequenced in a study of blood T cell repertoires in COVID-19. Here immunoSEQ multiplex PCR was the method, and the copy in TCRdb shows in-frame clones only, minus some. The sample has under 200,000 clones, less than 85% seen once. Sequenced material: peripheral blood. These TCRs come from a woman aged 55-70 years with COVID-19, enrolled during active disease.

The chain is built from TRBV15 and TRBJ2-2; D may be TRBD2 (7 bases). Trimming removed 3 bases from V and 0 bases from J, with 8 bases in between. The germline V gene has CDR1 LNHNV and CDR2 YYDKDF (reference sequence). There are 15 residues in the CDR3. CDR3 in DNA: TGTGCCACCAGCAGGGGGGGGCCGAACACCGGGGAGCTGTTTTTT. It codes for CATSRGGPNTGELFF.

The chain employs TRBV29-1 and TRBJ2-1; 8 bases align to TRBD1. This CDR3 has 14 residues. Germline CDR1 and CDR2: SQVTM and ANQGSEA. Unmatched junction bases numbered 10, after V lost 6 bases and J lost 6 bases. The CDR3 DNA follows: TGCAGCGTCCCAGGGGGCTCACTTTTCAATGAGCAGTTCTTC. Amino acid sequence: CSVPGGSLFNEQFF.

J is TRBJ2-1 and V is TRBV12-3 or TRBV12-4; D perhaps matches TRBD1 (6 bases). V was shortened by 9 bases and J by 8 bases, with 17 bases between the two germline ends. This CDR3 region has 13 residues. The CDR3 DNA reads TGTGCCAGGGGCCTAGTGGGACAACATGAGCAGTTCTTC. Translating it yields CARGLVGQHEQFF.

This sequence joins TRBV18 and TRBJ2-5; 11 bases align to TRBD2. With 2 bases clipped from V and 5 bases from J, the junction kept 7 bases outside the gene matches. Germline V gene data show CDR1 as KGHSH and CDR2 as LQKENI. This CDR3 has 16 residues. CDR3 protein: CASSPRLAGGFETQYF. The CDR3 nucleotides read TGTGCCAGCTCACCAAGGCTAGCGGGGGGATTTGAGACCCAGTACTTC.

The chain carries TRBV2 and TRBJ2-1, with D possibly being TRBD2 (6 bases). Per germline, CDR1 SNHLY and CDR2 FYNNEI. The V gene lost 6 bases and the J gene lost 4 bases, with 16 bases spanning the gap. CDR3 length equals 15 residues. CDR3 bases: TGTGCCAGCAGGCCAACTAGCAGAACGTACAATGAGCAGTTCTTC. Its translation is CASRPTSRTYNEQFF.